These 15 T cell receptor beta chains were sequenced from one sample in a study of neurological immune-mediated disorders. In TCRdb, the 5' RACE reads were re-called with MiXCR into one record per CDR3 protein. The sample carries tens of thousands of distinct CDR3 sequences, 3% to 4.5% recorded once. Sequencing was done on a sample of PBMCs. The receptors shown here come from a man aged 55 to 70 with multiple sclerosis.

At least ten counts were recorded for this clonotype. The chain combines TRBV15 with TRBJ1-6, with 7 bases lining up with TRBD1. Germline V gives CDR1 LNHNV, CDR2 YYDKDF (reference sequence). After removal of 3 bases from V and 10 bases from J, the junction contained 9 bases not matched to a gene. The CDR3 runs 15 residues. This CDR3 reads CATSSDPGQRSPLHF. CDR3 nucleotide sequence: TGTGCCACCAGCAGTGACCCGGGACAGCGGTCACCCCTCCACTTT.

This clonotype was counted at least ten times. V usage is TRBV10-1 and J usage is TRBJ2-2, with TRBD1 as a possible D gene (5 bases). Trimming pared 2 bases from V and 7 bases from J, leaving 11 bases between. Germline V gene data show CDR1 as WNHNN and CDR2 as SYGVQD (reference sequence). This CDR3 spans 14 amino acids. Here the CDR3 reads CASSEQGKGGELFF. The CDR3 nucleotides are TGCGCCAGCAGTGAGCAGGGAAAGGGCGGGGAGCTGTTTTTT.

This clonotype was found many times. The V gene is TRBV5-1, the J gene TRBJ2-7, with TRBD1 identical over 9 bases. There are 16 residues in the CDR3. Germline CDR1 SGHRS, CDR2 YFSETQ. The trim removed 0 bases at V and 3 bases at J, leaving 7 bases unmatched. Written as DNA, the CDR3 is TGCGCCAGCAGCTTGGACCGGACAGGGGACAACTACGAGCAGTACTTC. As protein: CASSLDRTGDNYEQYF.

This clonotype was seen at least ten times. The chain uses TRBV10-3 and TRBJ2-2; possibly TRBD2 for D (6 bases). Per germline, CDR1 ENHRY and CDR2 SYGVKD. The CDR3 covers 14 residues. Deletions cut 6 bases from V and 3 bases from J, with 11 bases between. The CDR3 region is CAIRESGDTGELFF. In DNA, the CDR3 is TGTGCCATCAGGGAATCGGGGGACACCGGGGAGCTGTTTTTT.

This clonotype was seen at least ten times. This chain links TRBV7-6 with TRBJ2-7; the D gene is possibly TRBD1 (5 bases). This CDR3 has 13 residues. Germline V lookup: CDR1 SGHVS, CDR2 FNYEAQ. V was trimmed by 2 bases and J by 2 bases, leaving 7 bases between them. CDR3: CASSLQGTYEQYF. The CDR3, as DNA: TGTGCCAGCAGCTTACAGGGAACCTACGAGCAGTACTTC.

This clonotype was counted many times. The V and J genes are TRBV25-1 and TRBJ1-4, with TRBD1 identical over 7 bases. This CDR3 spans 15 amino acids. Germline loops: CDR1 MGHDK, CDR2 SYGVNS. Trimming at V came to 4 bases and at J to 6 bases, leaving 8 bases not matched to a gene. The DNA for the CDR3 is TGTGCCAGCAGTGCAGGGACAGCGGGCTATGAAAAACTGTTTTTT. It encodes CASSAGTAGYEKLFF.

This clonotype was observed at least ten times. The V gene is TRBV27, the J gene TRBJ1-2, with a tentative D call TRBD1 (6 bases). Germline CDR1 MNHEY, CDR2 SMNVEV (reference sequence). The CDR3 sequence is 14 residues long. The V gene lost 7 bases and the J gene lost 8 bases, with 20 bases spanning the gap. The CDR3 DNA sequence: TGTGCCAGCACCTCCTTTCCGGGGGCTGTAGGCTACACCTTC. Translating it yields CASTSFPGAVGYTF.

This clonotype occurred many times. The chain has TRBV10-3 and TRBJ2-1; D is possibly TRBD2 (6 bases). CDR3 length equals 16 residues. The ends were cut back, 0 bases at V and 8 bases at J, with 17 bases in the middle. Per the germline V gene, CDR1 is ENHRY and CDR2 is SYGVKD. CDR3 region: CAISESGSPGGDEQFF. The CDR3 nucleotides read TGTGCCATCAGTGAGTCGGGGAGCCCCGGAGGGGATGAGCAGTTCTTC.

This clonotype has ten or more counts. CDR3 DNA sequence: TGCGCCAGCCGCGGGGGTAGCGGGATCCTTAACACCGGGGAGCTGTTTTTT. Translation: CASRGGSGILNTGELFF. The chain links TRBV5-1 to TRBJ2-2, with 8 bases identical to TRBD2. Germline loops: CDR1 SGHRS, CDR2 YFSETQ. There are 17 residues in the CDR3. The V segment lost 7 bases and the J segment 2 bases; nucleotides outside the gene matches: 13.

The table lists this clonotype with a few counts. CDR3 DNA sequence: TGTGCCAGCAGCTTGAAGGGGTCTGGCCCCGGGGAAAAACTGTTTTTT. Amino acid sequence: CASSLKGSGPGEKLFF. The chain employs TRBV5-8 and TRBJ1-4, with D possibly being TRBD1 (5 bases). The germline V gene encodes CDR1 SGHTS and CDR2 YDEGEE. This CDR3 region has 16 residues. Trimming took off 1 base at V and 8 bases at J, with 18 bases between the two ends.

V usage is TRBV9 and J usage is TRBJ2-2; D unclear. Per germline, CDR1 SGDLS and CDR2 YYNGEE. V lost 0 bases and J 7 bases, leaving 4 bases between the germline ends. This CDR3 has 12 amino acids. CDR3 region: CASSVDVGELFF. In DNA, the CDR3 is TGTGCCAGCAGCGTAGATGTCGGGGAGCTGTTTTTT.

The chain uses TRBV20-1 and TRBJ2-3; D could derive from TRBD1 or TRBD2 (6 bases each). There are 17 residues in the CDR3. V lost 0 bases and J 2 bases, leaving 18 bases between the germline ends. CDR1 and CDR2 from the germline V gene are DFQATT and SNEGSKA (reference sequence). The CDR3 spells CSAREFGAAGHTDTQYF. The CDR3 DNA sequence: TGCAGTGCTAGAGAGTTCGGAGCGGCGGGACACACAGATACGCAGTATTTT.

This clonotype was picked up many times. CDR3 sequence (DNA): TGCGCCAGCAGCTTGAGGGGACAGGGAAATAATTCACCCCTCCACTTT. Protein product: CASSLRGQGNNSPLHF. This chain uses TRBV5-1 with TRBJ1-6; 9 bases are a match to TRBD1. The CDR3 totals 16 residues. The ends lost 1 base at V and 5 bases at J; junction bases unmatched: 4. In germline, CDR1 is SGHRS, CDR2 YFSETQ.

This clonotype was picked up a small number of times. The V and J genes are TRBV28 and TRBJ2-1, with D maybe TRBD2 (5 bases). V was cut by 6 bases and J by 0 bases, with 12 bases left in between. The CDR3 consists of 15 residues. Germline CDR1 reads MDHEN; CDR2 reads SYDVKM. CDR3 nucleotides: TGTGCCAGCAGCCCGGACTCGCGCTCCTACAATGAGCAGTTCTTC. Protein sequence: CASSPDSRSYNEQFF.

In its sample, this clonotype was seen many times. The chain carries TRBV10-3 and TRBJ1-1; D uncertain. Germline CDR1 reads ENHRY; CDR2 reads SYGVKD. The CDR3 is made up of 14 amino acids. Trimming pared 4 bases from V and 0 bases from J, leaving 9 bases between. The CDR3 DNA reads as TGTGCCATCAGTGCCGGCCTTATGAACACTGAAGCTTTCTTT. This encodes CAISAGLMNTEAFF.